The 8 T cell receptor beta chains below were found in one sample sequenced in a study of T cell responses to AZD1222 COVID-19 vaccine. Sequenced by immunoSEQ multiplex PCR; TCRdb stores in-frame clones only, minus some. The repertoire holds about 140,000 clones, roughly 92% seen once, with around 1.7% in the top ten. This specimen was peripheral blood, taken on day 0 of AZD1222 vaccination. The receptors shown here come from an adult in good health.

The chain couples TRBV10-1 to TRBJ2-2; TRBD1 aligns across 12 bases. V shed 10 bases and J 6 bases; nucleotides not matched to a gene: 9. The CDR3 has 15 residues. Germline V gene data show CDR1 as WNHNN and CDR2 as SYGVQD (reference sequence). Here the CDR3 reads CATLPGQGAAGELFF. The CDR3 DNA reads TGCGCCACCCTTCCGGGACAGGGGGCCGCCGGGGAGCTGTTTTTT.

There are a few counts of this clone. The chain couples TRBV7-2 to TRBJ2-7; D possibly uses TRBD1 or TRBD2 (5 bases each). This CDR3 contains 13 residues. Trimming removed 4 bases from V and 3 bases from J, with 10 bases in between. The germline V gene has CDR1 SGHTA and CDR2 FQGNSA. As DNA, the CDR3 is TGTGCCAGCAGCTCGGGGCCGGGCTACGAGCAGTACTTC. It specifies CASSSGPGYEQYF.

The chain links TRBV9 to TRBJ2-5; D is unresolved. Germline CDR1 is SGDLS and CDR2 is YYNGEE. The V gene lost 0 bases and the J gene lost 3 bases, with 9 bases spanning the gap. The CDR3 totals 14 residues. The CDR3, as DNA: TGTGCCAGCAGCGTAGAAGCTTACGAAGAGACCCAGTACTTC. The encoded protein is CASSVEAYEETQYF.

The rearrangement joins TRBV6-5 to TRBJ1-2, with 8 bases matching TRBD1. With V trimmed by 2 bases and J by 5 bases, 10 bases remained unmatched. The germline CDR1 and CDR2 sequences are MNHEY and SVGAGI. The CDR3 extends over 16 amino acids. The CDR3 region has the DNA TGTGCCAGCAGTTACAGTTCCAGGGGGCTGAGGTATGGCTACACCTTC. Amino acids: CASSYSSRGLRYGYTF.

The gene calls are TRBV19 and TRBJ2-7; TRBD2 matches 7 bases. CDR3 size: 15 residues. Germline CDR1 and CDR2: LNHDA and SQIVND (reference sequence). V shed 5 bases and J 1 base; nucleotides not matched to a gene: 8. CDR3 in amino acids: CASSWGLAESYEQYF. As DNA, the CDR3 is TGTGCCAGTAGTTGGGGCCTAGCGGAATCCTACGAGCAGTACTTC.

The gene calls are TRBV2 and TRBJ2-7; 12 nucleotides agree with TRBD2. The CDR3 contains 19 residues. V trimming: 8 bases; J trimming: 1 base; junction bases outside the gene matches: 18. CDR1 SNHLY and CDR2 FYNNEI come from the germline V gene. CDR3 amino acids: CASHSYGIATSGGSYEQYF. CDR3 in DNA: TGTGCCAGCCACTCTTACGGAATCGCGACTAGCGGGGGTTCCTACGAGCAGTACTTC.

The genes are TRBV14 and TRBJ1-2, with 10 nucleotides matching TRBD1. From germline, CDR1 is SGHDN and CDR2 FVKESK. Trimming removed 3 bases from V and 4 bases from J; junction bases left unmatched: 8. The CDR3 is 16 residues long. The DNA for the CDR3 is TGTGCCAGCAGCCAGTTGGGACAGGGGTCCGGCTATGGCTACACCTTC. Its translation is CASSQLGQGSGYGYTF.

This clone was detected once. The genes are TRBV9 and TRBJ1-3, with D maybe TRBD1 (6 bases). The length of the CDR3 is 14 residues. The germline gives CDR1 SGDLS, CDR2 YYNGEE. Trimming pared 6 bases from V and 2 bases from J, leaving 12 bases between. The CDR3 spells CASNQGFAGNTIYF. Written as DNA, the CDR3 is TGTGCCAGCAACCAGGGGTTTGCTGGAAACACCATATATTTT.